The clone carrying this T cell receptor (beta chain) was detected only a few times. The germline V gene has CDR1 MNHEY and CDR2 SVGEGT. The V and J ends lost 5 bases and 4 bases respectively, with 12 bases between them. This CDR3 contains 13 residues. The method was immunoSEQ multiplex PCR; TCRdb's version includes in-frame clones alone and lacks a portion of them. Among roughly 89,000 clones listed, roughly 91% were seen once. The data stem from a study of control samples from healthy donors and cancer patients. Sequencing input: blood. This receptor was identified in a man aged 45-60 years in good health. This sequence joins TRBV6-2 or TRBV6-3 and TRBJ2-7; weak D call: TRBD1 (5 bases). CDR3: CASSTDTPYEQYF. The CDR3 nucleotides read TGTGCCAGCAGTACGGACACCCCTTACGAGCAGTACTTC.